This T cell receptor beta chain derives from a study of T cell responses to AZD1222 COVID-19 vaccine. Across the study: Researchers grouped second doses given at about 4 or about 12 weeks into one pool.

Trimming took 3 bases from V and 3 from J, leaving 12 bases between them. The length of the CDR3 is 14 residues. CDR1 is MNHEY, CDR2 SMNVEV, per germline (reference sequence). Study results and limitations: Nearly half of spike-specific TCRs reportedly go after variant regions that carry no mutations. The sample set comprised mostly white British donors with more females, and clonal diversity was possibly underestimated.

Comment on this clone: The target antigen is unknown.

TCRdb's table, derived via immunoSEQ multiplex PCR, lists solely in-frame clones and lacks some. This sample yields some 90,000 clones, of which about 90% are seen a single time; roughly 1.6% belongs to the top ten. The origin of this receptor is an adult in good health. The material was peripheral blood, obtained on day 0 of AZD1222 vaccination. The genes are TRBV27 and TRBJ2-7; D may correspond to TRBD1 or TRBD2 (6 bases each). CDR3 amino acids: CASSLGGFYYEQYF. CDR3 DNA: TGTGCCAGCAGTTTGGGGGGCTTCTACTACGAGCAGTACTTC.